The rows below give T cell receptor beta chains drawn from one sample of a study of identical twins. A single record per CDR3 protein comes from TCRdb applying MiXCR to the 5' RACE reads. The sample gives hundreds of thousands of distinct CDR3 sequences, 5.5% to 7.5% of which show up once; roughly 2% is in the top ten. Input material: naive T cells sorted from blood. These receptors all come from a young man in good health. Each CDR3 is given with its conserved first and last residue. The D gene is left open where the match is weak. Clone size appears in some rows only: once, few, many, or a class for an expanded clone.

abundance	d_gene	len	j_gene	v_gene	CDR3aa	CDR3nt
.	.	14	TRBJ2-1	TRBV28	CASSFPGTYNEQFF	TGTGCCAGCAGTTTCCCGGGGACCTACAATGAGCAGTTCTTC
few	.	14	TRBJ2-3	TRBV19	CASSIMQSTDTQYF	TGTGCCAGTAGTATAATGCAGTCCACAGATACGCAGTATTTT
many	.	16	TRBJ1-5	TRBV30	CAWSVLGARSNQPQHF	TGTGCCTGGAGTGTACTAGGGGCTCGGAGCAATCAGCCCCAGCATTTT
many	TRBD1	18	TRBJ2-1	TRBV5-1	CASSLPGGTGTGASEQFF	TGCGCCAGCAGCCTACCCGGAGGGACAGGGACGGGGGCTAGTGAGCAGTTCTTC
many	.	12	TRBJ1-2	TRBV29-1	CSTGTGPVGYTF	TGCAGCACCGGAACCGGGCCGGTGGGCTACACCTTC
few	.	15	TRBJ2-7	TRBV7-2	CASSLAWGRDYEQYF	TGTGCCAGCAGCTTAGCTTGGGGCAGGGACTACGAGCAGTACTTC
many	.	13	TRBJ2-5	TRBV15	CATSRDGAETQYF	TGTGCCACCAGCAGAGATGGAGCGGAGACCCAGTACTTC
many	.	15	TRBJ2-6	TRBV20-1	CSARAGSSGANVLTF	TGCAGTGCTAGAGCGGGTAGCTCTGGGGCCAACGTCCTGACTTTC
many	.	14	TRBJ2-3	TRBV5-6	CASSFSPHTDTQYF	TGTGCCAGCAGCTTTTCACCGCACACAGATACGCAGTATTTT
many	TRBD1	13	TRBJ2-7	TRBV29-1	CSVEAAGGYEQYF	TGCAGCGTTGAAGCGGCAGGGGGCTACGAGCAGTACTTC
few	.	15	TRBJ2-4	TRBV14	CASSPGALAKNIQYF	TGTGCCAGCAGCCCTGGGGCTCTAGCCAAAAACATTCAGTACTTC
.	.	10	TRBJ2-1	TRBV20-1	CSARAGEQFF	TGCAGTGCTAGAGCGGGTGAGCAGTTCTTC
.	.	14	TRBJ1-1	TRBV6-1	CASLRTLSETEAFF	TGTGCCAGCCTTCGGACCCTCAGCGAGACTGAAGCTTTCTTT
.	.	11	TRBJ2-7	TRBV7-8	CATSDTYEQYF	TGTGCCACCTCGGACACTTACGAGCAGTACTTC
.	.	14	TRBJ1-6	TRBV7-8	CATTPGRNNSPLHF	TGTGCCACAACCCCCGGCAGAAATAATTCACCCCTCCACTTT
.	.	15	TRBJ1-1	TRBV6-1	CASSPPGSRRLEAFF	TGTGCCAGCAGTCCTCCTGGGTCGCGACGGCTCGAAGCTTTCTTT
few	TRBD1	15	TRBJ2-7	TRBV19	CASAPTGQAPYEQYF	TGTGCCAGTGCACCTACGGGACAGGCTCCCTACGAGCAGTACTTC
few	.	13	TRBJ2-7	TRBV27	CASRSLASYEQYF	TGTGCCAGCAGAAGTTTAGCCTCCTACGAGCAGTACTTC
few	.	13	TRBJ1-6	TRBV4-1	CASSQAWSSPLHF	TGCGCCAGCAGCCAAGCATGGTCTTCACCCCTCCACTTT
few	.	14	TRBJ2-2	TRBV24-1	CATGGHTNTGELFF	TGTGCCACCGGAGGACATACGAACACCGGGGAGCTGTTTTTT
many	.	14	TRBJ2-7	TRBV12-3/TRBV12-4	CASSLQDRSYEQYF	TGTGCCAGCAGTTTACAAGACAGGTCCTACGAGCAGTACTTC
.	.	13	TRBJ1-5	TRBV5-6	CASSRHLEPPQHF	TGTGCCAGCAGCCGACACTTAGAGCCGCCCCAGCATTTT
many	TRBD2	15	TRBJ2-1	TRBV29-1	CSAGEGLAASNEQFF	TGCAGCGCCGGGGAGGGACTAGCAGCCTCCAATGAGCAGTTCTTC
.	TRBD2	16	TRBJ2-1	TRBV18	CASSPRKLAGNNEQFF	TGTGCCAGCTCACCACGGAAACTAGCGGGCAACAATGAGCAGTTCTTC
many	.	15	TRBJ2-3	TRBV12-3/TRBV12-4	CASSLPPEFTDTQYF	TGTGCCAGCAGTTTGCCCCCGGAGTTCACAGATACGCAGTATTTT
.	TRBD2	14	TRBJ2-1	TRBV20-1	CSTIAGGPYNEQFF	TGCAGTACCATAGCGGGAGGGCCGTACAATGAGCAGTTCTTC
.	TRBD1	15	TRBJ1-2	TRBV12-5	CASGLGQGARYGYTF	TGTGCTAGTGGTTTGGGACAGGGCGCTCGCTATGGCTACACCTTC
many	.	15	TRBJ1-5	TRBV5-6	CASSLGRKGNQPQHF	TGTGCCAGCAGCTTGGGACGTAAAGGGAATCAGCCCCAGCATTTT
many	TRBD1	14	TRBJ1-2	TRBV5-1	CASSLTGEGNGYTF	TGCGCCAGCAGCTTGACAGGGGAGGGAAATGGCTACACCTTC
.	.	15	TRBJ1-4	TRBV29-1	CSVSQTGGHNEKLFF	TGCAGCGTTTCTCAAACTGGCGGACATAATGAAAAACTGTTTTTT
many	.	15	TRBJ2-1	TRBV5-8	CASPGDTASDYEQFF	TGTGCCAGCCCGGGGGATACCGCCTCGGATTATGAGCAGTTCTTC
few	.	14	TRBJ2-1	TRBV7-3	CASSLGGFENEQFF	TGTGCCAGCAGCTTAGGGGGGTTTGAGAATGAGCAGTTCTTC
.	TRBD2	19	TRBJ2-3	TRBV6-2/TRBV6-3	CASSYSSAGGPAGTDTQYF	TGTGCCAGCAGTTACTCTTCCGCGGGAGGGCCTGCTGGCACAGATACGCAGTATTTT
.	TRBD2	16	TRBJ2-3	TRBV25-1	CASSARLAASTDTQNF	TGTGCCAGCAGTGCAAGACTAGCGGCTAGCACAGATACGCAGAATTTT
.	.	19	TRBJ1-1	TRBV6-1	CASRSRPTEIFPENTEAFF	TGTGCCAGCAGAAGTAGACCGACAGAGATCTTCCCCGAGAACACTGAAGCTTTCTTT
few	.	15	TRBJ1-5	TRBV28	CASSFTSSSNQPQHF	TGTGCCAGCAGTTTTACCTCGAGTAGCAATCAGCCCCAGCATTTT
few	TRBD1	13	TRBJ2-4	TRBV12-3/TRBV12-4	CASSPGQGIGQYF	TGTGCCAGCAGTCCGGGACAGGGGATTGGTCAGTACTTC
.	TRBD2	17	TRBJ2-2	TRBV11-2	CASSQGGGTKSTGELFF	TGTGCCAGCAGCCAGGGAGGTGGGACTAAAAGCACCGGGGAGCTGTTTTTT
many	.	14	TRBJ2-7	TRBV12-3/TRBV12-4	CATPSYSGPYEQYF	TGTGCCACCCCCTCCTATTCCGGACCCTACGAGCAGTACTTC
.	.	19	TRBJ1-1	TRBV4-1	CASSSVRGTFILGDTEAFF	TGCGCCAGCAGCTCAGTGCGTGGGACCTTCATTTTGGGAGACACTGAAGCTTTCTTT
many	.	16	TRBJ2-3	TRBV4-3	CASSQDRVGSTDTQYF	TGCGCCAGCAGCCAAGATAGGGTTGGGAGCACAGATACGCAGTATTTT
many	TRBD1	15	TRBJ1-6	TRBV3-1	CASSARQGPTSPLHF	TGTGCCAGCAGCGCCCGACAGGGACCCACTTCACCCCTCCACTTT
many	TRBD1	15	TRBJ2-5	TRBV9	CASSAGTGGGETQYF	TGTGCCAGCAGCGCGGGGACAGGGGGCGGCGAGACCCAGTACTTC
many	TRBD1	16	TRBJ1-1	TRBV20-1	CSAKTGQGVMNTEAFF	TGCAGTGCAAAGACGGGGCAGGGGGTAATGAACACTGAAGCTTTCTTT
.	.	14	TRBJ2-7	TRBV7-9	CASSLELPYYEQYF	TGTGCCAGCAGCTTAGAATTGCCCTACTACGAGCAGTACTTC
few	.	13	TRBJ2-7	TRBV5-1	CASSWTDNYEQYF	TGCGCCAGCAGCTGGACAGACAATTACGAGCAGTACTTC
.	.	14	TRBJ2-5	TRBV20-1	CSARDIVGWETQYF	TGCAGTGCTAGAGATATAGTGGGTTGGGAGACCCAGTACTTC